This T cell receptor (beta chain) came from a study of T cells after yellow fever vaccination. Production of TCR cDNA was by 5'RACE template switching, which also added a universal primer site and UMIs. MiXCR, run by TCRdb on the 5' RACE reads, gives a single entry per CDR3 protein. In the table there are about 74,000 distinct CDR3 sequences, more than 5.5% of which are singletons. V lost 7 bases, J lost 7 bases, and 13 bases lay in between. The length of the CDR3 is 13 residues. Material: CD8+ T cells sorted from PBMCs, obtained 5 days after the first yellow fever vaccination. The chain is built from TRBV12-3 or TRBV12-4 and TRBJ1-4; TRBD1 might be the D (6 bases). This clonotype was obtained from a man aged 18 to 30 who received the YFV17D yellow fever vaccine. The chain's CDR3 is CASTNEGGEKLFF. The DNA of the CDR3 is TGTGCCAGCACCAATGAGGGGGGTGAAAAACTGTTTTTT.